The sequence of this TCR beta chain was determined in a study of cytotoxic CD8 clonotypes in ibrutinib-treated CLL. Study as a whole: Responses: some 24 partial, 2 complete; after median roughly 68 months, around 14 stayed remitted, roughly 12 progressed. Whole-study results and caveats: Clonality went up at the time of ibrutinib response, stayed stable in sustained remission, and later dropped back toward its baseline level at progression.

The authors obtained 1.5 to 2.5 micrograms of genomic DNA from cryopreserved PBMCs for TCR beta libraries. Data came from immunoSEQ multiplex PCR; TCRdb stores just in-frame clones and leaves some out. The table includes 73,000 or so clones, under 70% detected once. CDR1 MNHNY and CDR2 SVGAGI come from the germline V gene (reference sequence). The CDR3 covers 13 residues. V lost 7 bases to trimming and J lost 4 bases, with 13 bases between them. Notes on this clone: Its specificity is unknown.

The V and J genes are TRBV6-6 and TRBJ2-5; D might be TRBD1 (5 bases). The sequence was obtained from a human donor with chronic lymphocytic leukemia. The material sequenced was PBMCs, taken after 12 months of ibrutinib treatment. The CDR3 is CASIRTQGETQYF. The CDR3 coding sequence is TGTGCCAGCATTCGGACCCAGGGAGAGACCCAGTACTTC.